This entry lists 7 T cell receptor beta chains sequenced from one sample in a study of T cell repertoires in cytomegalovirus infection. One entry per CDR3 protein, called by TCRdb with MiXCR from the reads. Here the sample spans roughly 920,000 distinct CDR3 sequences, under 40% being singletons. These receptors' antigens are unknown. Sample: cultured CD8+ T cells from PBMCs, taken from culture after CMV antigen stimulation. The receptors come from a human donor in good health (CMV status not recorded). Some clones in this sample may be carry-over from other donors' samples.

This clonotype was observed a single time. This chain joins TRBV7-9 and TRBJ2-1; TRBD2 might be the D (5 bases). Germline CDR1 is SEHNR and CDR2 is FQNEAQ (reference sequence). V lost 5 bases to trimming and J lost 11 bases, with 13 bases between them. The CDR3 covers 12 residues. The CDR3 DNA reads TGTGCCAGCAGCCCCCAGAGGGAGAAGCAGTTCTTC. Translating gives CASSPQREKQFF.

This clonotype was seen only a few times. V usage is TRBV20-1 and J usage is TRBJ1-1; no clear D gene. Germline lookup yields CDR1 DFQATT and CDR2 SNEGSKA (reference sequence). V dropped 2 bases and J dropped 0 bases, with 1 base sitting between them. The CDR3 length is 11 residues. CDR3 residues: CSARMNTEAFF. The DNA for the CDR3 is TGCAGTGCTAGAATGAACACTGAAGCTTTCTTT.

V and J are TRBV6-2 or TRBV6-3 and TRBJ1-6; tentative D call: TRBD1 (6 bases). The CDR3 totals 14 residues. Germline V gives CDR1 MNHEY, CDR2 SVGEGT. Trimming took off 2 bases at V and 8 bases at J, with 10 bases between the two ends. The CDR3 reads CASSYGGLYSPLHF. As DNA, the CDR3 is TGTGCCAGCAGTTACGGGGGGCTTTATTCACCCCTCCACTTT.

The CDR3 DNA follows: TGTGCCAGCAGCTTCAATGGGGGGACCATGAACACTGAAGCTTTCTTT. Protein sequence: CASSFNGGTMNTEAFF. V usage is TRBV7-9 and J usage is TRBJ1-1, with TRBD1 as a possible D gene (5 bases). Between the trimmed V and J ends, which lost 3 bases and 0 bases, there was a span of 14 bases. CDR3 length equals 16 residues. Looked up from germline, CDR1 is SEHNR and CDR2 is FQNEAQ (reference sequence).

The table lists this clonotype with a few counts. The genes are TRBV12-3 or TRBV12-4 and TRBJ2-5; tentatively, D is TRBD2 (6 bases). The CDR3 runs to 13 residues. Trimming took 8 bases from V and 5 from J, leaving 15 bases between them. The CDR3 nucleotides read TGTGCCAGCTCTCCGGGGGTCACGGAGACCCAGTACTTC. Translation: CASSPGVTETQYF.

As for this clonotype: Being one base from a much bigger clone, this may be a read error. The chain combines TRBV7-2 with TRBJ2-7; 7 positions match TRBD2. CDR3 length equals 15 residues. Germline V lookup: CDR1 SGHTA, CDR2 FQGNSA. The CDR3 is CGSSLAWGGENEQYF. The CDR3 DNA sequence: TGTGGCAGCAGCTTAGCGTGGGGGGGGGAAAACGAGCAGTACTTC.

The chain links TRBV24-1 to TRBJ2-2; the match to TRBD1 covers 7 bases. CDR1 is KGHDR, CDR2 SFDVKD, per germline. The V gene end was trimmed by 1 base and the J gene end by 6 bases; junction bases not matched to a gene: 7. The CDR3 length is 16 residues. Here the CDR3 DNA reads TGTGCCACCAGTGATTTTGAACAGGGGTTAGCCGGGGAGCTGTTTTTT. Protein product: CATSDFEQGLAGELFF.